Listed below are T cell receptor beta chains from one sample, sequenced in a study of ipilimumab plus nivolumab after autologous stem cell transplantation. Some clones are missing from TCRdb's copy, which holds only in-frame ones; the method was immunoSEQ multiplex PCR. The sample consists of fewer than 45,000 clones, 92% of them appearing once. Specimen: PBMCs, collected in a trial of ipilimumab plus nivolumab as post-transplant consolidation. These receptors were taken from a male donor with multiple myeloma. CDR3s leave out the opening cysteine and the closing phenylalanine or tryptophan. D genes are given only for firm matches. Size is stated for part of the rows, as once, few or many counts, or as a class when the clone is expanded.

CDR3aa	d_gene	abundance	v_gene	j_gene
ASSAPRGGSADTQY	TRBD2	.	TRBV9	TRBJ2-3
ASSQGIVWREDRTDTQY	TRBD2	.	TRBV4-3	TRBJ2-3
ASSRDRERAF	TRBD1	.	TRBV11-1	TRBJ1-1
ASSRQVNTEAF	.	.	TRBV7-2	TRBJ1-1
ASSLWRGFETQY	.	.	TRBV27	TRBJ2-5
ASSKGRLAGGSYNEQF	.	.	TRBV21-1	TRBJ2-1
ASSLEGTSGRNEQF	TRBD2	.	TRBV7-9	TRBJ2-1
ASRRLAGSSYEQY	TRBD2	.	TRBV7-2	TRBJ2-7
ASSQDLRQGARGSGELF	TRBD1	.	TRBV4-3	TRBJ2-2
SVIWTGTEAF	TRBD1	once	TRBV29-1	TRBJ1-1
ASSLGRDRVADTQY	TRBD1	few	TRBV7-8	TRBJ2-3
ASSLAGGLYEQY	TRBD2	.	TRBV5-4	TRBJ2-7